The rows below give T cell receptor beta chains drawn from one sample of a study of metastatic and nonmetastatic thyroid tumors. From the PCR reads, TCRdb re-called clones with MiXCR. The sample has some 31,000 clones, roughly a fifth seen once; the top ten hold approximately 20%. The sequencing sample was made of blood. The source of these receptors is a female donor with papillary thyroid cancer or a benign thyroid nodule (not recorded which). Some clones in this sample may be carry-over from other donors' samples. The CDR3 runs from the conserved cysteine through the conserved F or W. A D gene is named only where the DNA matches it firmly. Size tells how often a clone was seen (once, few, many) or the class of an expanded clone, and some rows leave it out.

J gene: TRBJ1-6; V gene: TRBV4-3; D gene: .; clone size: many; CDR3 length: 16; CDR3 protein: CASSQESQGHLTPLHF; CDR3 DNA: TGCGCCAGCAGCCAAGAATCGCAGGGGCATCTGACACCCCTCCACTTT
J gene: TRBJ1-3; V gene: TRBV11-2; D gene: .; clone size: .; CDR3 length: 17; CDR3 protein: CASSQIRGAAKGNTIYF; CDR3 DNA: TGTGCCAGCAGCCAGATCCGGGGAGCGGCAAAAGGAAACACCATATATTTT
J gene: TRBJ2-7; V gene: TRBV28; D gene: TRBD1; clone size: few; CDR3 length: 14; CDR3 protein: CASSPWDRSYEQYF; CDR3 DNA: TGTGCCAGCAGCCCCTGGGACAGGAGCTACGAGCAGTACTTC
J gene: TRBJ2-3; V gene: TRBV4-3; D gene: TRBD2; clone size: many; CDR3 length: 17; CDR3 protein: CASSQVSSAGGTDTQYF; CDR3 DNA: TGCGCCAGCAGCCAAGTTTCTTCGGCGGGGGGCACAGATACGCAGTATTTT
J gene: TRBJ2-2; V gene: TRBV20-1; D gene: .; clone size: .; CDR3 length: 15; CDR3 protein: CSARDGGRDTGELFF; CDR3 DNA: TGCAGTGCTAGAGATGGGGGTAGGGACACCGGGGAGCTGTTTTTT
J gene: TRBJ2-3; V gene: TRBV9; D gene: TRBD2; clone size: many; CDR3 length: 16; CDR3 protein: CASSGMRGGRFDTQYF; CDR3 DNA: TGTGCCAGCAGCGGGATGCGGGGGGGTCGTTTTGATACGCAGTATTTT
J gene: TRBJ1-2; V gene: TRBV6-5; D gene: .; clone size: many; CDR3 length: 14; CDR3 protein: CASSYSGPNYGYTF; CDR3 DNA: TGTGCCAGCAGTTACTCAGGTCCTAACTATGGCTACACCTTC
J gene: TRBJ2-1; V gene: TRBV20-1; D gene: .; clone size: many; CDR3 length: 16; CDR3 protein: CSARHTRGASLNEQFF; CDR3 DNA: TGCAGTGCTAGACACACCCGAGGCGCCTCCCTCAATGAGCAGTTCTTC
J gene: TRBJ1-5; V gene: TRBV10-2; D gene: .; clone size: many; CDR3 length: 13; CDR3 protein: CASSWDIDQPQHF; CDR3 DNA: TGCGCCAGCAGCTGGGACATAGATCAGCCCCAGCATTTT
J gene: TRBJ2-6; V gene: TRBV5-6; D gene: .; clone size: many; CDR3 length: 17; CDR3 protein: CASSPRGQTSGANVLTF; CDR3 DNA: TGTGCCAGCAGCCCGCGGGGACAAACCTCTGGGGCCAACGTCCTGACTTTC
J gene: TRBJ2-7; V gene: TRBV7-9; D gene: TRBD1; clone size: many; CDR3 length: 15; CDR3 protein: CASSRLGQGGDEQYF; CDR3 DNA: TGTGCCAGCAGCCGATTGGGACAGGGGGGGGACGAGCAGTACTTC
J gene: TRBJ1-6; V gene: TRBV27; D gene: .; clone size: many; CDR3 length: 16; CDR3 protein: CASSLRTSPGSSPLHF; CDR3 DNA: TGTGCCAGCAGTTTACGTACTTCGCCGGGAAGTTCACCCCTCCACTTT
J gene: TRBJ2-1; V gene: TRBV12-3/TRBV12-4; D gene: .; clone size: few; CDR3 length: 15; CDR3 protein: CASSHGGADFNEQFF; CDR3 DNA: TGTGCCAGCTCCCACGGCGGGGCCGACTTCAATGAGCAGTTCTTC
J gene: TRBJ2-3; V gene: TRBV11-3; D gene: TRBD1; clone size: .; CDR3 length: 14; CDR3 protein: CASSADRSTDTQYF; CDR3 DNA: TGTGCCAGCAGCGCGGACAGGAGCACAGATACGCAGTATTTT
J gene: TRBJ2-3; V gene: TRBV6-1; D gene: .; clone size: .; CDR3 length: 17; CDR3 protein: CASRRNGDTLNTDTQYF; CDR3 DNA: TGTGCCAGCAGGCGGAACGGGGACACCCTCAACACAGATACGCAGTATTTT
J gene: TRBJ2-7; V gene: TRBV4-3; D gene: .; clone size: many; CDR3 length: 15; CDR3 protein: CASSQMAGTASEQYF; CDR3 DNA: TGCGCCAGCAGCCAAATGGCCGGGACGGCTTCCGAGCAGTACTTC
J gene: TRBJ2-7; V gene: TRBV7-9; D gene: TRBD1; clone size: few; CDR3 length: 12; CDR3 protein: CASSRTGDEQYF; CDR3 DNA: TGTGCCAGCAGCCGGACAGGGGACGAGCAGTACTTC
J gene: TRBJ1-3; V gene: TRBV4-1; D gene: TRBD1; clone size: many; CDR3 length: 16; CDR3 protein: CASSRSDRATGNTIYF; CDR3 DNA: TGCGCCAGCAGCCGTTCGGACAGGGCGACTGGAAACACCATATATTTT
J gene: TRBJ2-6; V gene: TRBV6-1; D gene: .; clone size: few; CDR3 length: 15; CDR3 protein: CASSEGLAGANVLTF; CDR3 DNA: TGTGCCAGCAGTGAAGGGCTTGCCGGGGCCAACGTCCTGACTTTC
J gene: TRBJ2-5; V gene: TRBV12-3/TRBV12-4; D gene: .; clone size: .; CDR3 length: 16; CDR3 protein: CASSLGGRGLEETQYF; CDR3 DNA: TGTGCCAGCAGTTTAGGGGGTCGGGGACTCGAAGAGACCCAGTACTTC
J gene: TRBJ1-3; V gene: TRBV20-1; D gene: .; clone size: .; CDR3 length: 15; CDR3 protein: CSAGVGVEKGNTIYF; CDR3 DNA: TGCAGTGCAGGGGTGGGGGTAGAGAAAGGAAACACCATATATTTT
J gene: TRBJ1-5; V gene: TRBV2; D gene: TRBD1; clone size: .; CDR3 length: 14; CDR3 protein: CASSGQGGNQPQHF; CDR3 DNA: TGTGCCAGCAGTGGACAGGGTGGCAATCAGCCCCAGCATTTT
J gene: TRBJ2-1; V gene: TRBV28; D gene: .; clone size: .; CDR3 length: 14; CDR3 protein: CASSRGTSYNEQFF; CDR3 DNA: TGTGCCAGCAGTCGAGGGACCTCCTACAATGAGCAGTTCTTC
J gene: TRBJ2-2; V gene: TRBV7-2; D gene: TRBD2; clone size: many; CDR3 length: 15; CDR3 protein: CASRPSGGLTGELFF; CDR3 DNA: TGTGCCAGCAGACCTAGCGGGGGCCTCACCGGGGAGCTGTTTTTT
J gene: TRBJ1-1; V gene: TRBV12-3/TRBV12-4; D gene: .; clone size: many; CDR3 length: 12; CDR3 protein: CASSLNSEGAFF; CDR3 DNA: TGTGCCAGCAGCCTAAACAGCGAGGGGGCTTTCTTT
J gene: TRBJ2-7; V gene: TRBV6-1; D gene: TRBD1; clone size: .; CDR3 length: 12; CDR3 protein: CASGQGYYEQYF; CDR3 DNA: TGTGCCAGCGGACAGGGATACTACGAGCAGTACTTC
J gene: TRBJ2-6; V gene: TRBV28; D gene: TRBD2; clone size: few; CDR3 length: 15; CDR3 protein: CASSLAGSGANVLTF; CDR3 DNA: TGTGCCAGCAGCCTAGCGGGTTCCGGGGCCAACGTCCTGACTTTC
J gene: TRBJ1-2; V gene: TRBV19; D gene: TRBD1; clone size: .; CDR3 length: 15; CDR3 protein: CASSIPGTGNYGYTF; CDR3 DNA: TGTGCCAGTAGTATCCCCGGGACAGGGAACTATGGCTACACCTTC
J gene: TRBJ2-7; V gene: TRBV7-9; D gene: .; clone size: .; CDR3 length: 13; CDR3 protein: CASSASNRDEQYF; CDR3 DNA: TGTGCCAGCAGCGCGTCGAACAGGGACGAGCAGTACTTC
J gene: TRBJ2-3; V gene: TRBV4-3; D gene: .; clone size: many; CDR3 length: 16; CDR3 protein: CASSQVRGAGTDTQYF; CDR3 DNA: TGCGCCAGCAGCCAAGTTCGGGGGGCCGGCACAGATACGCAGTATTTT
J gene: TRBJ2-2; V gene: TRBV6-2/TRBV6-3; D gene: .; clone size: few; CDR3 length: 13; CDR3 protein: CASSGLNTGELFF; CDR3 DNA: TGTGCCAGCAGCGGGTTAAACACCGGGGAGCTGTTTTTT
J gene: TRBJ2-2; V gene: TRBV4-1; D gene: .; clone size: .; CDR3 length: 13; CDR3 protein: CASGGAAKGELFF; CDR3 DNA: TGCGCCAGCGGGGGGGCCGCAAAGGGGGAGCTGTTTTTT
J gene: TRBJ2-7; V gene: TRBV27; D gene: .; clone size: many; CDR3 length: 14; CDR3 protein: CASTKGGAAYEQYF; CDR3 DNA: TGTGCCAGCACCAAGGGGGGGGCAGCCTACGAGCAGTACTTC
J gene: TRBJ1-5; V gene: TRBV29-1; D gene: .; clone size: many; CDR3 length: 13; CDR3 protein: CSVGSYSNQPQHF; CDR3 DNA: TGCAGCGTTGGATCCTATAGCAATCAGCCCCAGCATTTT
J gene: TRBJ1-1; V gene: TRBV6-5; D gene: .; clone size: many; CDR3 length: 15; CDR3 protein: CASSYAGFVDTEAFF; CDR3 DNA: TGTGCCAGCAGTTACGCAGGGTTTGTGGACACTGAAGCTTTCTTT
J gene: TRBJ1-2; V gene: TRBV5-8; D gene: .; clone size: .; CDR3 length: 13; CDR3 protein: CATSTRRVYGYTF; CDR3 DNA: TGTGCCACCTCGACCCGGAGGGTGTATGGCTACACCTTC
J gene: TRBJ1-6; V gene: TRBV7-9; D gene: .; clone size: many; CDR3 length: 13; CDR3 protein: CASSSGTPSPLHF; CDR3 DNA: TGTGCCAGCAGCTCCGGGACACCATCACCCCTCCACTTT
J gene: TRBJ1-1; V gene: TRBV30; D gene: .; clone size: few; CDR3 length: 13; CDR3 protein: CAWSVRGRGEAFF; CDR3 DNA: TGTGCCTGGAGTGTACGAGGGCGGGGTGAAGCTTTCTTT
J gene: TRBJ1-6; V gene: TRBV5-1; D gene: .; clone size: .; CDR3 length: 14; CDR3 protein: CASSLFLGYSPLHF; CDR3 DNA: TGCGCCAGCAGCTTGTTTCTAGGGTATTCACCCCTCCACTTT
J gene: TRBJ2-1; V gene: TRBV24-1; D gene: TRBD2; clone size: .; CDR3 length: 15; CDR3 protein: CATSGASGTYNEQFF; CDR3 DNA: TGTGCCACCAGTGGGGCTAGCGGCACCTACAATGAGCAGTTCTTC
J gene: TRBJ1-2; V gene: TRBV5-1; D gene: .; clone size: once; CDR3 length: 13; CDR3 protein: CASAGRGNYGYTF; CDR3 DNA: TGCGCCAGCGCAGGGCGGGGTAACTATGGCTACACCTTC
J gene: TRBJ1-1; V gene: TRBV7-8; D gene: .; clone size: many; CDR3 length: 13; CDR3 protein: CASSLGTYTEAFF; CDR3 DNA: TGTGCCAGCAGCTTAGGGACCTACACTGAAGCTTTCTTT
J gene: TRBJ1-1; V gene: TRBV20-1; D gene: .; clone size: many; CDR3 length: 14; CDR3 protein: CSARLGGSSTEAFF; CDR3 DNA: TGCAGTGCTAGACTAGGGGGAAGTAGCACTGAAGCTTTCTTT
J gene: TRBJ1-2; V gene: TRBV7-2; D gene: .; clone size: many; CDR3 length: 15; CDR3 protein: CASSLSPGAGYGYTF; CDR3 DNA: TGTGCCAGCAGCTTATCTCCAGGTGCGGGCTATGGCTACACCTTC
J gene: TRBJ2-5; V gene: TRBV7-2; D gene: .; clone size: many; CDR3 length: 14; CDR3 protein: CASSAVGARETQYF; CDR3 DNA: TGTGCCAGCAGCGCGGTTGGGGCGAGGGAGACCCAGTACTTC
J gene: TRBJ2-1; V gene: TRBV10-2; D gene: .; clone size: few; CDR3 length: 15; CDR3 protein: CASRVGGSSYNEQFF; CDR3 DNA: TGCGCCAGCAGGGTGGGCGGTAGCTCCTACAATGAGCAGTTCTTC
J gene: TRBJ2-5; V gene: TRBV20-1; D gene: TRBD2; clone size: many; CDR3 length: 15; CDR3 protein: CSASLPTSGDETQYF; CDR3 DNA: TGCAGTGCTAGCCTCCCGACTAGCGGGGATGAGACCCAGTACTTC
J gene: TRBJ2-1; V gene: TRBV4-3; D gene: .; clone size: many; CDR3 length: 18; CDR3 protein: CASSQDMGASISYNEQFF; CDR3 DNA: TGCGCCAGCAGCCAAGATATGGGAGCTAGCATCTCCTACAATGAGCAGTTCTTC